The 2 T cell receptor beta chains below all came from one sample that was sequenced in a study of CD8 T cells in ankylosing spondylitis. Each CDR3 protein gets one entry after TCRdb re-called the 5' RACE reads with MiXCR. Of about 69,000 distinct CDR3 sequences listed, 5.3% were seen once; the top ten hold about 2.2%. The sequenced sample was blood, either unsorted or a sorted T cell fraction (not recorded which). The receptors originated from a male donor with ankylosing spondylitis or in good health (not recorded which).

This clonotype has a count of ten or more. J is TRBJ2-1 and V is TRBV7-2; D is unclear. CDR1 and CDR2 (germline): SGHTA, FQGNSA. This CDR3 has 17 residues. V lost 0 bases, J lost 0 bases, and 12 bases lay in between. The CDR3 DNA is TGTGCCAGCAGCTTAGCTGGGCCGCCGAGCTCCTACAATGAGCAGTTCTTC. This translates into CASSLAGPPSSYNEQFF.

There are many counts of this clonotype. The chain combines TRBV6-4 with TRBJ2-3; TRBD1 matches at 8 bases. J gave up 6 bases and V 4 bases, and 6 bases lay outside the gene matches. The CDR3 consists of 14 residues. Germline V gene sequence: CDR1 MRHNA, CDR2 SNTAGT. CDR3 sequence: CASSGTGIGDTQYF. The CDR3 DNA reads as TGTGCCAGCAGTGGGACAGGGATCGGTGATACGCAGTATTTT.